These 6 T cell receptor beta chains share one sample of origin, sequenced in a study of tumor-infiltrating lymphocytes in primary liver carcinoma. TCR beta cDNA was made from 450 to 600 ng total RNA with a constant-region primer. Slightly modified ARM-PCR served as the procedure for the TCR beta libraries. These libraries came from three rounds of nested multiplex PCR. Running around 9 cycles apiece, the first two PCR rounds relied on TRBV1-TRBV30 forward primers together with a C-beta reverse primer. TCRdb independently ran MiXCR on the multiplex PCR reads; one entry per CDR3 protein. The sample has 330,000 or so distinct CDR3 sequences, almost 65% seen once. Germline DNA was extracted too, while blood RNA derived from unsorted whole blood. The sample taken for sequencing was peripheral blood. These receptors were obtained from a man in his forties or fifties with primary liver carcinoma and hepatitis B virus infection.

Of note for this clonotype: The germline gene is not matched at one end of the junction; a read error may be the cause. The rearrangement uses TRBV11-2 and TRBJ2-7, with D unclear. The CDR3 is made up of 14 amino acids. Germline V gene data show CDR1 as SGHAT and CDR2 as FQNNGV. The CDR3 region is CASSLAQAVYEQCF. The CDR3 nucleotides are TGTGCCAGCAGCTTAGCCCAGGCCGTGTACGAGCAGTGCTTC.

Comment on this clonotype: A read error may produce the germline difference seen at one junction end. The rearrangement uses TRBV28 and TRBJ2-3, with 14 positions matching TRBD2. Germline V lookup: CDR1 MDHEN, CDR2 SYDVKM. The CDR3 consists of 16 residues. The CDR3 DNA is TGTGCCAGCAGTTGGGGACTAGCGGGGGCCCAACATACGCAGTATTTC. Translated, it gives CASSWGLAGAQHTQYF.

This clonotype turned up a few times. CDR3 in amino acids: CASSQDPSGTGGNYGYTF. The CDR3 DNA sequence: TGCGCCAGCAGCCAAGATCCCTCCGGGACAGGGGGGAACTATGGCTACACCTTC. The gene calls are TRBV4-3 and TRBJ1-2; 11 bases map to TRBD1. Per germline, CDR1 LGHNA and CDR2 YSLEER. The CDR3 is 18 residues long. The ends lost 0 bases at V and 2 bases at J; junction bases unmatched: 8.

This clonotype was recorded only once. The chain uses TRBV10-3 and TRBJ2-5; 9 nucleotides line up with TRBD2. The CDR3 length is 13 residues. Trimming cost V 6 bases and J 7 bases; bases outside gene matches: 6. The germline V gene has CDR1 ENHRY and CDR2 SYGVKD. The CDR3 loop reads CAIRRREGGTQYF. The CDR3 DNA sequence: TGTGCCATCAGGCGGCGGGAGGGGGGGACCCAGTACTTC.

V and J are TRBV2 and TRBJ2-3; tentatively, D is TRBD1 or TRBD2 (5 bases each). Deletions cut 3 bases from V and 3 bases from J, with 10 bases between. The CDR3 is 14 amino acids. Germline assignment: CDR1 SNHLY and CDR2 FYNNEI. The CDR3 sequence is CASSDGAGTDTQYF. The CDR3 DNA reads TGTGCCAGCAGTGACGGGGCAGGTACAGATACGCAGTATTTT.

Points on this clonotype: This clone may be a read error of a much larger clone one base away. V is TRBV6-1 and J is TRBJ2-7, with D hard to call. Trimming removed 2 bases from V and 3 bases from J, with 5 bases in between. The CDR3 is 12 amino acids. Germline V lookup: CDR1 MNHNS, CDR2 SASEGT. DNA of the CDR3: TGTGCCAGCAGTGAATACCGCTACGAGCAGTACTTC. Its protein is CASSEYRYEQYF.